What follows are 8 T cell receptor beta chains derived from one specimen sequenced in a study of T cell responses to AZD1222 COVID-19 vaccine. Using immunoSEQ multiplex PCR, the repertoire was profiled, and TCRdb retains in-frame clones only, with some absent. The sample carries nearly 200,000 clones, approximately 95% recorded once. Sequencing used peripheral blood, obtained 28 days after the second AZD1222 dose. The receptors were gathered from an adult who received the AZD1222 COVID-19 vaccine.

This sequence joins TRBV4-2 and TRBJ2-2, with no clear D. Germline CDR1 is LGHNA and CDR2 is YNFKEQ. V gave up 8 bases and J gave up 5 bases, with 15 bases separating them. The CDR3 sequence is 14 residues long. The DNA for the CDR3 is TGTGCCAGCGGAACACGAGGTAGTACCGGGGAGCTGTTTTTT. As protein: CASGTRGSTGELFF.

DNA for the CDR3: TGTGCCAGCAGTTTAAGGCCCGGAGGCAATCAGCCCCAGCATTTT. It is translated as CASSLRPGGNQPQHF. The rearrangement joins TRBV27 to TRBJ1-5; D gene ambiguous. V lost 2 bases and J 2 bases, leaving 10 bases between the germline ends. Germline V gene sequence: CDR1 MNHEY, CDR2 SMNVEV (reference sequence). The CDR3 has 15 amino acids.

The rearrangement uses TRBV20-1 and TRBJ1-2, with D maybe TRBD1 (5 bases). Germline lookup yields CDR1 DFQATT and CDR2 SNEGSKA (reference sequence). V lost 3 bases and J lost 6, with 23 bases in between. The length of the CDR3 is 16 residues. CDR3 sequence reads: CSASHYRRVGSNGYTF. DNA for the CDR3: TGCAGTGCTAGTCACTATCGCAGGGTGGGGTCCAATGGCTACACCTTC.

The V gene is TRBV6-5, the J gene TRBJ1-2; D not resolved. Germline values: CDR1 MNHEY, CDR2 SVGAGI. V lost 0 bases and J 7 bases, leaving 9 bases between the germline ends. The CDR3 loop spans 13 amino acids. CDR3 nucleotide sequence: TGTGCCAGCAGTTACTCGAATGTTGGTGGCTACACCTTC. Protein sequence: CASSYSNVGGYTF.

Only one count was recorded for this clone. The chain has TRBV13 and TRBJ2-3, with 7 bases identical to TRBD2. The ends lost 5 bases at V and 0 bases at J; junction bases unmatched: 11. In germline, CDR1 is PRHDT, CDR2 FYEKMQ (reference sequence). CDR3 length equals 17 residues. Here the CDR3 reads CASSQFGLAESTDTQYF. In DNA form, the CDR3 reads TGTGCCAGCAGCCAATTTGGGCTAGCGGAAAGCACAGATACGCAGTATTTT.

This sequence joins TRBV5-1 and TRBJ2-7; 11 bases align to TRBD2. With 0 bases clipped from V and 4 bases from J, the junction kept 6 bases outside the gene matches. The CDR3 length is 16 residues. Germline V gene data show CDR1 as SGHRS and CDR2 as YFSETQ. CDR3: CASSLVLSGGAYEQYF. The CDR3 coding sequence is TGCGCCAGCAGCTTGGTGCTTAGCGGGGGGGCATACGAGCAGTACTTC.

The chain recombines TRBV6-1 with TRBJ1-2; D gene unclear. CDR3 size: 15 residues. CDR1 is MNHNS and CDR2 is SASEGT in the germline V gene. V lost 1 base, J lost 2 bases, and 11 bases lay in between. Written as DNA, the CDR3 is TGTGCCAGCAGTGAAGGAGGCCAGGCAAACTATGGCTACACCTTC. It codes for CASSEGGQANYGYTF.

The chain is built from TRBV18 and TRBJ1-4; 9 bases map to TRBD1. The CDR3 consists of 14 residues. CDR1 is KGHSH, CDR2 LQKENI, per germline. V lost 2 bases, J lost 8 bases, and 3 bases stayed unmatched. In nucleotides, the CDR3 is TGTGCCAGCTCACCAGACAGGGGGAAGGAAAAACTGTTTTTT. This sequence encodes CASSPDRGKEKLFF.